One and the same sample provided the 10 T cell receptor beta chains below, sequenced in a study of cytomegalovirus exposure and HLA in healthy donors listed by TCRdb under 2017. Library preparation employed the immunoSEQ multiplex PCR assay. The multiplex PCR relied on a mix of 60 forward primers for TCR Vbeta segments and 13 reverse primers for TCR Jbeta segments. TCRdb retrieved this table from immuneACCESS and kept in-frame rearrangements only. Not all clones are present; in checked studies, unresolved V genes account for under half, and no reason is known for the remainder. This sample's clone table shows about 52,000 clones. Of the sample, 9% to 15% falls within the top ten clones. Material for sequencing was PBMCs. These receptors all come from a woman between 55 and 75 years old in good health and CMV-seropositive.

The rearrangement joins TRBV18 to TRBJ1-5; possible D gene TRBD1, 6 bases. Trimming shortened V by 4 bases and J by 0 bases, and 7 bases separated the two germline ends. CDR1 is KGHSH, CDR2 LQKENI, per germline. The CDR3 runs to 14 residues. CDR3 DNA sequence: TGTGCCAGCTCACGGACAGATAGCAATCAGCCCCAGCATTTT. The encoded protein is CASSRTDSNQPQHF.

The CDR3 sequence: CASRDRTGNYGYTF. CDR3 coding DNA: TGTGCCAGCAGGGACCGAACAGGGAACTATGGCTACACCTTC. The chain employs TRBV6-5 and TRBJ1-2, with D possibly matching TRBD1 (6 bases). The CDR3 consists of 14 residues. Germline-derived CDR1 and CDR2 are MNHEY and SVGAGI. The V end was cut by 6 bases, the J end by 2 bases, with 13 bases between.

Considering frequency, this clone is medium-sized (0.01 to 0.1%). This chain joins TRBV28 and TRBJ2-2, with D perhaps TRBD1 (6 bases). Trimming shortened V by 5 bases and J by 6 bases, and 10 bases separated the two germline ends. CDR1 MDHEN and CDR2 SYDVKM come from the germline V gene. The CDR3 extends over 13 amino acids. The CDR3 here is CASSTRGSGELFF. CDR3 DNA: TGTGCCAGCAGTACCAGGGGATCCGGGGAGCTGTTTTTT. Supplemented by reference TRBV28 and TRBJ2-2, the full variable domain reads DVKVTQSSRYLVKRTGEKVFLECVQDMDHENMFWYRQDPGLGLRLIYFSYDVKMKEKGDIPEGYSVSREKKERFSLILESASTNQTSMYLCASSTRGSGELFFGEGSRLTVL.

V and J are TRBV18 and TRBJ1-1; D remains unclear. Germline V gene sequence: CDR1 KGHSH, CDR2 LQKENI. V shed 6 bases and J shed 0 bases, with 5 bases lying between them. The CDR3 sequence is 12 residues long. This chain's CDR3 is CASSPMNTEAFF. The CDR3 coding sequence is TGTGCCAGCTCCCCTATGAACACTGAAGCTTTCTTT.

V and J are TRBV6-1 and TRBJ2-7; maybe TRBD2 (6 bases). V was pared by 0 bases and J by 9 bases, with 15 bases between. This CDR3 has 14 residues. CDR1 is MNHNS, CDR2 SASEGT, per germline. The CDR3 region is CASSEAGGGRRQYF. The CDR3 nucleotides are TGTGCCAGCAGTGAAGCTGGGGGAGGCAGGAGGCAGTACTTC.

The genes are TRBV7-9 and TRBJ1-4, with D possibly TRBD1 on 5 matching bases. This CDR3 is built from 14 residues. The germline gives CDR1 SEHNR, CDR2 FQNEAQ (reference sequence). Trimming shortened V by 1 base and J by 3 bases, and 6 bases separated the two germline ends. As DNA, the CDR3 is TGTGCCAGCAGCTTAGGGGGCGCTAATGAAAAACTGTTTTTT. It specifies CASSLGGANEKLFF. The variable domain in full, completed from reference TRBV7-9 and TRBJ1-4, reads DTGVSQNPRHKITKRGQNVTFRCDPISEHNRLYWYRQTLGQGPEFLTYFQNEAQLEKSRLLSDRFSAERPKGSFSTLEIQRTEQGDSAMYLCASSLGGANEKLFFGSGTQLSVL.

This chain joins TRBV4-1 and TRBJ1-1, with no clear D. This CDR3 is 14 amino acids long. Germline V gene lookup returns CDR1 MGHRA and CDR2 YSYEKL. Trimming shortened V by 0 bases and J by 1 base, and 6 bases separated the two germline ends. The DNA of the CDR3 is TGCGCCAGCAGCCAAGAACCCGGGAACACTGAAGCTTTCTTT. Its protein is CASSQEPGNTEAFF.

V gene TRBV7-9 combines with J gene TRBJ1-5; possibly TRBD1 for D (6 bases). V lost 1 base to trimming and J lost 9 bases, with 10 bases between them. The germline V gene encodes CDR1 SEHNR and CDR2 FQNEAQ (reference sequence). This CDR3 region has 13 residues. CDR3 in amino acids: CASSLGGLGPQHF. CDR3 bases: TGTGCCAGCAGCTTAGGGGGGCTAGGGCCCCAGCATTTT.

The chain combines TRBV27 with TRBJ2-7; 8 bases are shared with TRBD1. The CDR3 sequence is 14 residues long. V shed 5 bases, J shed 2 bases, and the junction held 5 bases outside the gene matches. Germline lookup yields CDR1 MNHEY and CDR2 SMNVEV (reference sequence). This CDR3 reads CASSEQGEAYEQYF. CDR3 sequence (DNA): TGTGCCAGCAGTGAACAGGGGGAGGCCTACGAGCAGTACTTC.

The chain links TRBV11-2 to TRBJ2-3, with D perhaps matching TRBD1 (6 bases). This CDR3 is built from 18 residues. Trimming pared 6 bases from V and 0 bases from J, leaving 22 bases between. Germline loops: CDR1 SGHAT, CDR2 FQNNGV. The CDR3 DNA sequence: TGTGCCAGCAGTCACGGACAGTTCTCCCTAGGGAGCACAGATACGCAGTATTTT. Amino acids: CASSHGQFSLGSTDTQYF.